The present T cell receptor (beta chain) was sequenced within a study of shared clonotypes between healthy human individuals. This table comes from immunoSEQ multiplex PCR, and its TCRdb copy is limited to in-frame clones, with some not included. The sample consists of 1 million to 1.2 million clones, 60% to 85% of them appearing once. The receptor's source is a man between 18 and 35 years old in good health. Some clones in this sample may be carry-over from other donors' samples. Source material: memory CD4+ T cells from PBMCs. Subset here: CD45RA-negative fraction.

CDR3 DNA sequence: TGTGCCAGCAGTACCTACAGCTCCGGGAACTATGGCTACACCTTC. It is translated as CASSTYSSGNYGYTF. The rearrangement uses TRBV6-1 and TRBJ1-2; D remains unclear. Germline V gene sequence: CDR1 MNHNS, CDR2 SASEGT. There are 15 residues in the CDR3. Trimming took 5 bases from V and 2 from J, leaving 15 bases between them.